Presented here are 14 T cell receptor beta chains from one specimen sequenced in a study of T cell responses to AZD1222 COVID-19 vaccine (dated by TCRdb to 2020 to 2023). Interpreted using the paper, the time point label stands for: about 28 days (+/-7) after the second vaccine dose. Libraries were made using the immunoSEQ multiplex PCR assay. Held by TCRdb, this immuneACCESS table contains in-frame sequences only and omits some clones. Under half of the omission traces to an unresolved V gene where checked; the cause of the rest is unknown. The sample contains almost 70,000 clones, around 78% of them found a single time. The biggest ten clones account for roughly 25% of the sample. Sequences were derived from peripheral blood, sampled 28 days after the second AZD1222 dose. The receptors here all came from an adult who received the AZD1222 COVID-19 vaccine.

Here the CDR3 DNA reads TGTGCCAGTAGTCCAGCAACAGGGGCGGGTCAGCCCCAGCATTTT. It is translated as CASSPATGAGQPQHF. The chain carries TRBV19 and TRBJ1-5, with 7 bases identical to TRBD1. This CDR3 comprises 15 residues. Germline CDR1 is LNHDA and CDR2 is SQIVND (reference sequence). V shed 5 bases, J shed 6 bases, and the junction held 10 bases outside the gene matches.

This chain connects TRBV7-9 to TRBJ1-4, with D possibly matching TRBD1 (6 bases). Trimming took 2 bases from V and 2 from J, leaving 6 bases between them. Germline V gene sequence: CDR1 SEHNR, CDR2 FQNEAQ (reference sequence). CDR3 length: 14 amino acids. The CDR3 is CASSLQGTNEKLFF. In nucleotides, the CDR3 is TGTGCCAGCAGCTTACAGGGGACTAATGAAAAACTGTTTTTT. Full variable domain (outside the CDR3, taken from reference TRBV7-9 and TRBJ1-4): DTGVSQNPRHKITKRGQNVTFRCDPISEHNRLYWYRQTLGQGPEFLTYFQNEAQLEKSRLLSDRFSAERPKGSFSTLEIQRTEQGDSAMYLCASSLQGTNEKLFFGSGTQLSVL.

The rearrangement links TRBV10-2 to TRBJ2-2, with D maybe TRBD2 (5 bases). Germline V CDR1 and CDR2: WSHSY, SAAADI. V lost 4 bases and J 6 bases, leaving 18 bases between the germline ends. CDR3 length: 16 amino acids. CDR3 bases: TGCGCCAGCAGTGGAGGCGGGCGGAGAGCTGCCGGGGAGCTGTTTTTT. Protein: CASSGGGRRAAGELFF.

J is TRBJ1-2 and V is TRBV19, with TRBD1 matching over 7 bases. V lost 3 bases, J lost 4 bases, and 11 bases stayed unmatched. The CDR3 runs 16 residues. Germline V gives CDR1 LNHDA, CDR2 SQIVND (reference sequence). The CDR3 bases are TGTGCCAGTAGTATTTTAGGGAACAGGGACAGCTATGGCTACACCTTC. Amino acid sequence: CASSILGNRDSYGYTF.

This sequence joins TRBV10-3 and TRBJ1-1; D not resolved. V shed 8 bases and J shed 1 base, with 8 bases lying between them. CDR3 length: 12 residues. The V gene's germline CDR1 is ENHRY and CDR2 SYGVKD. CDR3 DNA sequence: TGTGCCATCTGGACCGAGAACACTGAAGCTTTCTTT. It encodes CAIWTENTEAFF.

The rearrangement uses TRBV6-5 and TRBJ1-1; 7 bases are a match to TRBD1. V gave up 0 bases and J gave up 1 base; unmatched junction bases: 5. This CDR3 is 16 amino acids long. The germline CDR1 and CDR2 sequences are MNHEY and SVGAGI. The CDR3 spells CASSYSRRTGNTEAFF. As DNA, the CDR3 is TGTGCCAGCAGTTACTCGCGGCGGACAGGGAACACTGAAGCTTTCTTT.

CDR3 in amino acids: CASSVGQVTNTGELFF. The DNA for the CDR3 is TGCGCCAGCAGCGTTGGACAGGTCACGAACACCGGGGAGCTGTTTTTT. V is TRBV5-1 and J is TRBJ2-2, with TRBD1 identical over 7 bases. Per the germline V gene, CDR1 is SGHRS and CDR2 is YFSETQ. Germline trimming cut 4 bases from V and 0 bases from J; bases unmatched to any gene: 6. The CDR3 has 16 residues.

This clone was picked up one time. The V call is TRBV4-2, the J call TRBJ1-2; no firm D call. From germline, CDR1 is LGHNA and CDR2 YNFKEQ. The CDR3 is 15 amino acids. V was cut by 1 base and J by 6 bases, with 15 bases left in between. CDR3 sequence (DNA): TGTGCCAGCAGCCAAGGTCCTCGGGTTATCGATGGCTACACCTTC. Its translation is CASSQGPRVIDGYTF.

The gene calls are TRBV29-1 and TRBJ1-5, with D unclear. Deletions cut 1 base from V and 9 bases from J, with 7 bases between. Germline V gene lookup returns CDR1 SQVTM and CDR2 ANQGSEA. CDR3 length equals 11 residues. Here the CDR3 reads CSVEGPGPQHF. The CDR3 DNA is TGCAGCGTTGAAGGTCCTGGGCCCCAGCATTTT. The full variable domain, completed using reference TRBV29-1 and TRBJ1-5, is SAVISQKPSRDICQRGTSLTIQCQVDSQVTMMFWYRQQPGQSLTLIATANQGSEATYESGFVIDKFPISRPNLTFSTLTVSNMSPEDSSIYLCSVEGPGPQHFGDGTRLSIL.

The V and J genes are TRBV6-5 and TRBJ1-2; TRBD1 is a possible D gene (6 bases). V was cut by 4 bases and J by 4 bases, with 13 bases left in between. This CDR3 region has 14 residues. Germline lookup yields CDR1 MNHEY and CDR2 SVGAGI. The CDR3 coding sequence is TGTGCCAGCAGTTCCGCGACAGGATTCTATGGCTACACCTTC. Encoded protein: CASSSATGFYGYTF.

This chain links TRBV5-1 with TRBJ2-3; D gene unclear. The CDR3 totals 15 residues. V was shortened by 5 bases and J by 5 bases, with 18 bases between the two germline ends. Germline CDR1 is SGHRS and CDR2 is YFSETQ. The CDR3 coding sequence is TGCGCCAGCAGGGACGCTAGAGGCCGGCGAGATACGCAGTATTTT. Translated, it gives CASRDARGRRDTQYF.

This clone occurred a few times. The chain carries TRBV5-6 and TRBJ2-1; possible D gene TRBD2, 6 bases. V lost 2 bases, J lost 7 bases, and 13 bases lay in between. CDR3 length: 14 residues. The germline V gene has CDR1 SGHDT and CDR2 YYEEEE. The CDR3, as DNA: TGTGCCAGCAGCTTATGGACTAAGGGGAATGAGCAGTTCTTC. It encodes CASSLWTKGNEQFF. Using reference TRBV5-6 and TRBJ2-1 for the parts outside the CDR3, the full variable domain is DAGVTQSPTHLIKTRGQQVTLRCSPKSGHDTVSWYQQALGQGPQFIFQYYEEEERQRGNFPDRFSGHQFPNYSSELNVNALLLGDSALYLCASSLWTKGNEQFFGPGTRLTVL.

This rearrangement joins TRBV19 to TRBJ1-3, with D possibly TRBD1 on 6 matching bases. V was shortened by 4 bases and J by 0 bases, with 16 bases between the two germline ends. The V gene's germline CDR1 is LNHDA and CDR2 SQIVND (reference sequence). The CDR3 spans 17 residues. CDR3 sequence: CASSRRHDRSSGNTIYF. In DNA form, the CDR3 reads TGTGCCAGTAGTAGACGCCACGACAGGAGCTCTGGAAACACCATATATTTT.

The chain joins TRBV3-1 (or the pseudogene TRBV3-2) to TRBJ1-2; 8 positions match TRBD1. Germline V gene sequence: CDR1 LGHDT, CDR2 YNNKEL (reference sequence). The CDR3 contains 13 residues. Losses at the gene ends were 10 bases for V and 4 bases for J; bases not matched to a gene: 8. The chain's CDR3 is CATTRGQGYGYTF. CDR3 coding DNA: TGTGCCACCACCAGGGGGCAGGGCTATGGCTACACCTTC.